The following is a T cell receptor beta chain sequence with its context. This clonotype showed up many times. Its antigen is currently not known. No clone much larger than this one lies a single base away; base qualities are absent. Looking up the germline V gene yields CDR1 MGHRA and CDR2 YSYEKL. Relative to germline, V is 0 bases shorter and J is 1 base shorter, with 11 bases between their ends. The CDR3 holds 16 amino acids from the cysteine to the phenylalanine. Only the CDR3 DNA is retained, 48 bases long and in frame from the first base. This record belongs to a study of CD8 T cells in ankylosing spondylitis (dated by TCRdb to about 2017). Some background on the complete study: T cell receptor beta repertoires were profiled in healthy donors and ankylosing spondylitis patients so that disease-linked TCR variants could be found. In total, the full study cohort was made up of some 110 healthy donors and more than 20 ankylosing spondylitis patients. Peripheral blood was sampled, and synovial fluid was also collected from ankylosing spondylitis patients.

Instrument used: Illumina HiSeq 2500. Quantitative 5'-RACE with molecular barcodes was the method used to prepare the TCR beta libraries. The original pipeline was this. Disease-linked TCR variants were identified with a new computational method built on a probabilistic model of VDJ rearrangement. In TCRdb, the public reads were trimmed at Q25 with fastp and aligned with MiXCR, with productive beta chains retained. Entries that share a CDR3 protein sequence are merged under the most common genes and DNA. The V and J calls, along with clone size, are taken from TCRdb and not from the paper's own processing. In all, the sample holds about 210,000 distinct CDR3 sequences, and 5.5% to 7.5% of those were seen once. 13% to 15% of the sample is held by the ten biggest clonotypes. Study-wide conclusions, independent of this receptor: In peripheral blood, the disease-linked clones were found at relatively low frequencies and had a CD8+ phenotype. Some TCR beta motif variants had previously been reported in synovial fluid and blood of reactive arthritis patients, which suggested common disease-initiation mechanisms. The disease-linked clones were reported as significantly enriched in matched synovial fluid samples from ankylosing spondylitis patients. A TCR beta motif made up of eight or nine highly homologous amino acid variants appeared to be characteristic of blood from ankylosing spondylitis patients.

Rearrangement joined TRBV4-1 to TRBJ2-3; D gene: possibly TRBD1, on 7 matching bases. This clonotype was obtained from a male donor with ankylosing spondylitis. The sequencing input was blood, either unsorted or a sorted T cell fraction (not recorded which). DNA sequence: TGCGCCAGCAGCCAAGATCAGGGGGGCCGCACAGATACGCAGTATTTT. It translates to CASSQDQGGRTDTQYF.